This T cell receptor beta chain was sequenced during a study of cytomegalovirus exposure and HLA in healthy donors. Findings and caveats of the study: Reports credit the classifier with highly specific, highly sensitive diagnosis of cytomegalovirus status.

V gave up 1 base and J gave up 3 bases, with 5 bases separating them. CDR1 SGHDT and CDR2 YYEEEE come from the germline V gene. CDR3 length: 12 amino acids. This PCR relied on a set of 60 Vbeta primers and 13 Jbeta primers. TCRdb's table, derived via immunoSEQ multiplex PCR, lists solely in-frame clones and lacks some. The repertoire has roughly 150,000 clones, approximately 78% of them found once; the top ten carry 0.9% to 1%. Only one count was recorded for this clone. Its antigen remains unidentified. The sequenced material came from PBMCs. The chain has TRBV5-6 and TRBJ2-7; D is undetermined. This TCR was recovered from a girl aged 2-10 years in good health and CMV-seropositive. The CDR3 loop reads CASSLTSYEQYF. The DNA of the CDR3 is TGTGCCAGCAGCTTGACCAGCTACGAGCAGTACTTC.